Listed below are T cell receptor beta chains from one sample, sequenced in a study of T-cell reconstitution after alpha-beta-depleted transplantation in children. TCRdb ran MiXCR on the PCR reads and lists one entry per CDR3 protein. The table has some 120,000 distinct CDR3 sequences, 20% to 25% seen once; the top ten hold 10% to 13%. The source was PBMCs, mostly from graft donor cells, collected 180 days after TCRalphabeta/CD19-depleted stem cell transplant. Receptor source: a male patient between 2 and 9 years old who had a stem cell transplant for chronic granulomatous disease, so the T cells may come from the graft donor. The CDR3 runs from the conserved cysteine through the conserved F or W. D genes are given only for firm matches. Size is stated for part of the rows, as once, few or many counts, or as a class when the clone is expanded.

CDR3nt | CDR3aa | j_gene | d_gene | abundance | v_gene
TGCGCCAGCAGCTTAGACTTCACGCAGTATTTT | CASSLDFTQYF | TRBJ2-3 | . | few | TRBV5-1
TGTGCCAGCTCACGGGGGGCACGGAATGAGCAGTTCTTC | CASSRGARNEQFF | TRBJ2-1 | . | many | TRBV18
TGTGCCAGCAGCTTCGCAGATTACTATGGCTACACCTTC | CASSFADYYGYTF | TRBJ1-2 | . | few | TRBV11-2
TGCGCCAGCAGCTTGGCTAGCGGATACAATGAGCAGTTCTTC | CASSLASGYNEQFF | TRBJ2-1 | TRBD2 | . | TRBV5-1
TGCGCCAGCAGCTATTTAGGGGGCGCGAGCACCGGGGAGCTGTTTTTT | CASSYLGGASTGELFF | TRBJ2-2 | TRBD1 | . | TRBV5-1
TGCAGCGAGCGGGACACAAGAGCCTACGAGCAGTACTTC | CSERDTRAYEQYF | TRBJ2-7 | . | many | TRBV29-1
TGTGCCAGCAGCTTAGAATGGGGGCTCTTGGACACTGAAGCTTTCTTT | CASSLEWGLLDTEAFF | TRBJ1-1 | . | many | TRBV11-1
TGTGCCAGCGGGACGGGGCCCTATGAGCAGTTCTTC | CASGTGPYEQFF | TRBJ2-1 | . | once | TRBV7-9
TGTGCCAGCAGCTTGGTTTGGAGCACTGAAGCTTTCTTT | CASSLVWSTEAFF | TRBJ1-1 | . | . | TRBV5-5
TGTGCCAGCAGCCCCACTAGCCCTTCATACAATGAGCAGTTCTTC | CASSPTSPSYNEQFF | TRBJ2-1 | . | . | TRBV7-2
TGTGCCACCAGTGGGGGGGACGCCTACAATGAGCAGTTCTTC | CATSGGDAYNEQFF | TRBJ2-1 | . | . | TRBV24-1
TGCAGCGTCTTCAGCGGAGATACGCAGTATTTT | CSVFSGDTQYF | TRBJ2-3 | . | many | TRBV29-1
TGTGCCAGCAGCTTCGCTAGTGGGGACAATGAGCAGTTCTTC | CASSFASGDNEQFF | TRBJ2-1 | . | many | TRBV25-1